The source of this TCR beta chain is a study of blood T cells in healthy people across ages. The use of a sample-barcoded 5' primer and a J-beta primer mix characterized a second PCR of roughly 6 to 11 cycles. MiXCR, applied by TCRdb to the 5' RACE reads, yields one record per CDR3 protein. The sample holds around 1,500,000 distinct CDR3 sequences, 25% to 30% seen once. Sequenced: blood. This sequence was found in a woman aged 25-40 years in good health.

Written as DNA, the CDR3 is TGTGCCAGTACGAGCAACAACTATGGCTACACCTTC. Amino acids: CASTSNNYGYTF. The J gene is TRBJ1-2, the V gene TRBV19; D not resolved. CDR3 length: 12 amino acids. Per germline, CDR1 LNHDA and CDR2 SQIVND (reference sequence). The V end lost 7 bases, the J end lost 2 bases, and 8 bases lay between the germline ends.